This entry is about one T cell receptor beta chain. The antigen remains unidentified. This entry is derived from a study of OX40 agonist ivuxolimab in advanced cancers. Clones were sequenced by immunoSEQ multiplex PCR, and TCRdb holds only the in-frame ones, with some missing. The sample yields tens of thousands of clones, around 84% seen once. Findings and caveats of the study: Partial responders receiving 0.1-3.0 mg/kg showed among the lowest clonal expansion.

CDR1 and CDR2 from the germline V gene are SGHTA and FQGNSA. Trimming removed 2 bases at V and 4 bases at J, with 8 bases between. The CDR3 has 14 residues. Autoimmune disease history or systemic immunosuppression meant exclusion. Here the sequenced sample was CD4+ or CD8+ T cells sorted from blood, taken in a trial of the OX40 agonist ivuxolimab. V gene TRBV7-2 combines with J gene TRBJ2-2; D remains ambiguous. The TCR originated in an adult with an advanced solid tumor such as melanoma, head and neck, liver or kidney cancer. CDR3 sequence reads: CASSLLQITGELFF. In nucleotides, the CDR3 is TGTGCCAGCAGCTTACTACAGATCACCGGGGAGCTGTTTTTT.